The clone carrying this T cell receptor (beta chain) was counted only a few times. No antigen is known for it. This sample is part of a study of CD8+CD57+ T cells in acquired aplastic anemia. Study-wide background: The study obtained an average of approximately 2.9 ug of DNA from sorted CD4+ and CD8+ cells.

Regarding the study as a whole: Significant differences in CD8+ Simpson's diversity were not observed between patients and controls.

The V and J ends lost 4 bases and 4 bases, in that order; junction bases with no gene match: 5. This CDR3 is 15 amino acids long. CDR1 and CDR2 from the germline V gene are MDHEN and SYDVKM. CDR3 and TCR beta VDJ profiling relied on a genomic DNA template. TCRdb re-analysed the reads in MiXCR, keeping a single row per CDR3 protein. The table lists a few hundred thousand distinct CDR3 sequences, approximately 60% of them singletons. This receptor was identified in a human donor in good health. The rearrangement uses TRBV28 and TRBJ1-1, with 11 bases lining up with TRBD1. Input material: sorted CD4+, CD8+, or CD8+CD57+ T cells (not recorded which) from PBMCs. CDR3 DNA sequence: TGTGCCAGCAGTTCCAGGACAGGGGGCGTCACTGAAGCTTTCTTT. Its protein is CASSSRTGGVTEAFF.